These T cell receptor beta chains were read from a single sample in a study of T cell responses to AZD1222 COVID-19 vaccine. Clones were sequenced by immunoSEQ multiplex PCR, and TCRdb holds only the in-frame ones, with some missing. The sample carries some 200,000 clones, roughly 92% recorded once. The sequenced sample was peripheral blood, obtained 28 days after the second AZD1222 dose. The receptors shown here come from an adult who received the AZD1222 COVID-19 vaccine. Each CDR3 is given with its conserved first and last residue. A D gene is named only where the DNA matches it firmly.

v_gene	len	j_gene	d_gene	CDR3aa
TRBV11-2	15	TRBJ2-7	NA	CASSSSSAYSYEQYF
TRBV18	14	TRBJ2-3	NA	CASSPPRYTDTQYF
TRBV19	16	TRBJ2-1	TRBD2	CASSTPGTSGSNEQFF
TRBV7-2	15	TRBJ1-2	NA	CASSPQRSSPDGYTF
TRBV7-9	15	TRBJ2-1	TRBD2	CASSAGLAGSKEQFF
TRBV28	14	TRBJ2-5	NA	CASSRTAWGETQYF
TRBV28	13	TRBJ2-1	NA	CASSFLRDNEQFF
TRBV24-1	13	TRBJ1-1	NA	CATSPGWNTEAFF
TRBV2	16	TRBJ1-3	TRBD1	CASGDDRVTFGNTIYF
TRBV5-1	17	TRBJ2-3	TRBD1	CASSSPKGTGWSDTQYF
TRBV13	14	TRBJ1-3	NA	CASSLNSIGNTIYF
TRBV19	16	TRBJ1-5	NA	CASSSGKGISNQPQHF
TRBV27	16	TRBJ2-2	NA	CASSLWSGPNTGELFF
TRBV6-2/TRBV6-3	12	TRBJ1-1	TRBD1	CASSWAQGKTFF
TRBV7-9	16	TRBJ1-4	TRBD1	CASSLRATGGNEKLFF
TRBV18	14	TRBJ2-7	NA	CASSLGTASYEQYF
TRBV7-2	15	TRBJ1-5	TRBD1	CASSPRQGASQPQHF
TRBV7-3	16	TRBJ2-1	NA	CASSERTSYGRNEQFF